These 9 T cell receptor beta chains were sequenced from one sample in a study of T cells after yellow fever vaccination. TCRdb reprocessed the 5' RACE reads with MiXCR, giving one entry per CDR3 protein. Of around 590,000 distinct CDR3 sequences listed, roughly 12% are singletons. The material sequenced was PBMCs, taken on the day of the yellow fever booster vaccination. These receptors all come from a man in his thirties or forties who received the YFV17D yellow fever vaccine.

The rearrangement links TRBV7-2 to TRBJ2-2, with 8 bases that match TRBD2. Trimming removed 1 base from V and 7 bases from J; junction bases left unmatched: 8. Germline assignment: CDR1 SGHTA and CDR2 FQGNSA. CDR3 length: 16 residues. The CDR3 spells CASSLGSAGGGGELFF. CDR3 bases: TGTGCCAGCAGCTTAGGTTCCGCGGGAGGCGGCGGGGAGCTGTTTTTT. The full variable domain, its missing parts supplied by reference TRBV7-2 and TRBJ2-2, is GAGVSQSPSNKVTEKGKDVELRCDPISGHTALYWYRQSLGQGLEFLIYFQGNSAPDKSGLPSDRFSAERTGGSVSTLTIQRTQQEDSAVYLCASSLGSAGGGGELFFGEGSRLTVL.

In its sample, this clonotype was seen a few times. This chain joins TRBV7-9 and TRBJ1-1; D possibly corresponds to TRBD1 (5 bases). V was trimmed by 7 bases and J by 6 bases, leaving 24 bases between them. Per the germline V gene, CDR1 is SEHNR and CDR2 is FQNEAQ (reference sequence). The CDR3 is made up of 16 amino acids. The CDR3 region is CASMVSAGNGGSEAFF. The CDR3 nucleotides read TGTGCCAGCATGGTCTCGGCAGGGAACGGCGGATCTGAAGCTTTCTTT. Looking up the rest from reference TRBV7-9 and TRBJ1-1 gives the full variable domain: DTGVSQNPRHKITKRGQNVTFRCDPISEHNRLYWYRQTLGQGPEFLTYFQNEAQLEKSRLLSDRFSAERPKGSFSTLEIQRTEQGDSAMYLCASMVSAGNGGSEAFFGQGTRLTVV.

The chain recombines TRBV30 with TRBJ1-2, with a tentative D call TRBD1 (6 bases). Germline assignment: CDR1 GTSNPN and CDR2 SVGIG (reference sequence). The V gene lost 3 bases and the J gene lost 4 bases, with 12 bases spanning the gap. The CDR3 contains 13 residues. The CDR3 bases are TGTGCCTGGAGCGAAGCAGGGGCCTATGGCTACACCTTC. Encoded protein: CAWSEAGAYGYTF.

The chain combines TRBV25-1 with TRBJ1-2, with D perhaps TRBD1 (6 bases). V was pared by 4 bases and J by 5 bases, with 11 bases between. The germline V gene encodes CDR1 MGHDK and CDR2 SYGVNS. The CDR3 is made up of 13 amino acids. The CDR3 DNA reads TGTGCCAGCAGTGTCGGGGGGACATATGGCTACACCTTC. Translating it yields CASSVGGTYGYTF.

CDR3 sequence: CASSLGDYYNEQFF. CDR3 nucleotides: TGTGCCAGCAGCTTGGGGGACTATTACAATGAGCAGTTCTTC. The chain combines TRBV5-5 with TRBJ2-1, with 7 bases fitting TRBD2. The germline V gene encodes CDR1 SGHKS and CDR2 YYEKEE (reference sequence). The CDR3 loop spans 14 amino acids. V shed 0 bases, J shed 4 bases, and the junction held 1 base outside the gene matches.

This chain joins TRBV5-4 and TRBJ2-7; 7 nucleotides match TRBD1. The trim removed 4 bases at V and 4 bases at J, leaving 11 bases unmatched. CDR3 length equals 15 residues. Germline CDR1 and CDR2: SGHNT and YYREEE (reference sequence). DNA for the CDR3: TGTGCCAGCAGCCCCCGGGACAGTGGTGGATACGAGCAGTACTTC. This sequence encodes CASSPRDSGGYEQYF.

The rearrangement links TRBV24-1 to TRBJ2-2, with D perhaps TRBD1 (7 bases). V was pared by 3 bases and J by 10 bases, with 17 bases between. CDR1 is KGHDR, CDR2 SFDVKD, per germline. The CDR3 loop spans 15 amino acids. For the CDR3, the DNA is TGTGCCACCAGTGATCGGGGACAGTGGGGGGAGGAGCTGTTTTTT. It yields the protein CATSDRGQWGEELFF.

This clonotype was counted a few times. V and J are TRBV29-1 and TRBJ2-1; D is uncertain. This CDR3 is built from 12 residues. V lost 4 bases, J lost 1 base, and 5 bases lay in between. Germline-derived CDR1 and CDR2 are SQVTM and ANQGSEA. The CDR3, as DNA: TGCAGCGTTGCCCTATCCTACAATGAGCAGTTCTTC. This sequence encodes CSVALSYNEQFF.

This clonotype appeared many times. The chain uses TRBV7-9 and TRBJ2-7; no clear D gene. Germline V lookup: CDR1 SEHNR, CDR2 FQNEAQ (reference sequence). V was clipped by 2 bases and J by 10 bases, with 12 bases between them. The CDR3 runs 12 residues. This chain's CDR3 is CASSLRDSFQYF. The CDR3 DNA follows: TGTGCCAGCAGCTTACGCGATTCTTTCCAGTACTTC.